This TCR beta chain was found in a study of blood T cell repertoires in COVID-19. Repertoires were generated with immunoSEQ multiplex PCR, while TCRdb's copy carries only in-frame clones and drops some. The sample lists about 240,000 clones, 85% to 90% occurring once. The germline V gene encodes CDR1 MDHEN and CDR2 SYDVKM. The CDR3 has 14 residues. V lost 6 bases to trimming and J lost 1 base, with 12 bases between them. This clone was recorded once. Participant ages covered about 18 to 95 years across around 25 US areas. This chain connects TRBV28 to TRBJ1-2, with D possibly TRBD1 on 6 matching bases. The sequencing input was PBMCs or T cells enriched from blood (not recorded which). This sequence was found in a woman aged 30 to 39 who had recovered from COVID-19. CDR3 loop: CASRTGANNYGYTF. The CDR3 region has the DNA TGTGCCAGCAGGACAGGCGCCAATAACTATGGCTACACCTTC.